The 8 T cell receptor beta chains given below trace back to one sample, sequenced in a study of beta chain features in type 1 diabetes. Of the isolated RNA, all was reverse transcribed, and so the sequenced material was expressed TCRB transcripts. Assay: immunoSEQ multiplex PCR; the TCRdb copy retains only in-frame clones and omits some. The table lists 810,000 or so clones, roughly 15% of them singletons. Sample: naive CD4+ T cells from blood. The receptors originated from a woman between 18 and 29 years old in good health.

The rearrangement joins TRBV14 to TRBJ1-2; D ambiguous. Trimming removed 2 bases at V and 2 bases at J, with 6 bases between. The CDR3 spans 13 residues. Germline loops: CDR1 SGHDN, CDR2 FVKESK. CDR3 amino acids: CASSQSVNYGYTF. The DNA of the CDR3 is TGTGCCAGCAGCCAAAGCGTCAACTATGGCTACACCTTC.

A note on this clone: Other nucleotide sequences from this sample produce the same CDR3. The genes are TRBV6-5 and TRBJ2-1; a possible D gene is TRBD1 (5 bases). CDR1 is MNHEY and CDR2 is SVGAGI in the germline V gene. V lost 6 bases to trimming and J lost 3 bases, with 9 bases between them. CDR3 length: 13 amino acids. The CDR3 sequence: CASSLGLYNEQFF. In DNA, the CDR3 is TGTGCCAGCAGCCTGGGGCTCTACAATGAGCAGTTCTTC.

This clone was detected only a few times. V is TRBV9 and J is TRBJ2-3; no clear D gene. V lost 2 bases and J lost 6, with 16 bases in between. CDR3 length: 15 amino acids. The V gene's germline CDR1 is SGDLS and CDR2 YYNGEE. The CDR3 is CASSVSDIRTDTQYF. CDR3 nucleotides: TGTGCCAGCAGCGTGTCAGACATACGGACGGATACGCAGTATTTT.

The gene calls are TRBV7-3 and TRBJ2-1; D ambiguous. The CDR3 has 15 amino acids. V lost 2 bases and J lost 6, with 14 bases in between. Germline V CDR1 and CDR2: SGHTA, FQGTGA. CDR3 residues: CASSLYSRRTNEQFF. CDR3 DNA sequence: TGTGCCAGCAGCTTATATTCCCGGAGAACCAATGAGCAGTTCTTC. Based on the CDR3 plus reference TRBV7-3 and TRBJ2-1, the full variable domain is GAGVSQTPSNKVTEKGKYVELRCDPISGHTALYWYRQSLGQGPEFLIYFQGTGAADDSGLPNDRFFAVRPEGSVSTLKIQRTERGDSAVYLCASSLYSRRTNEQFFGPGTRLTVL.

This clone occurred a few times. CDR3 DNA: TGTGCCAGCTCACAGTACGGGACAGGGCTCACCTACGAGCAGTACTTC. Its protein product is CASSQYGTGLTYEQYF. The J gene is TRBJ2-7, the V gene TRBV18, with 9 bases that match TRBD1. Germline V lookup: CDR1 KGHSH, CDR2 LQKENI. V lost 4 bases, J lost 2 bases, and 9 bases stayed unmatched. There are 16 residues in the CDR3. Based on the CDR3 plus reference TRBV18 and TRBJ2-7, the full variable domain is NAGVMQNPRHLVRRRGQEARLRCSPMKGHSHVYWYRQLPEEGLKFMVYLQKENIIDESGMPKERFSAEFPKEGPSILRIQQVVRGDSAAYFCASSQYGTGLTYEQYFGPGTRLTVT.

The chain is built from TRBV7-9 and TRBJ2-1; the match to TRBD2 covers 10 bases. Germline CDR1 is SEHNR and CDR2 is FQNEAQ (reference sequence). Trimming removed 9 bases from V and 2 bases from J; junction bases left unmatched: 4. The CDR3 runs to 14 residues. The CDR3 nucleotides read TGTGCCAGTGGGCTAGCGGGAGCCTACAATGAGCAGTTCTTC. This sequence encodes CASGLAGAYNEQFF.

A few counts support this clone. The V call is TRBV23-1, the J call TRBJ2-2; a weak D match, TRBD1 (6 bases). TRBV23-1 is known as an ORF, though its function is uncertain. The CDR3 loop spans 18 amino acids. V gave up 0 bases and J gave up 0 bases, with 14 bases separating them. The CDR3 loop reads CASSQSPRTVTNTGELFF. DNA for the CDR3: TGCGCCAGCAGTCAATCCCCTCGGACAGTGACGAACACCGGGGAGCTGTTTTTT.

The chain combines TRBV20-1 with TRBJ2-7; D ambiguous. The CDR3 contains 11 residues. Germline V CDR1 and CDR2: DFQATT, SNEGSKA (reference sequence). V was clipped by 0 bases and J by 3 bases, with 3 bases between them. The CDR3 nucleotides read TGCAGTGCTAGAGAGATCTACGAGCAGTACTTC. The encoded protein is CSAREIYEQYF.